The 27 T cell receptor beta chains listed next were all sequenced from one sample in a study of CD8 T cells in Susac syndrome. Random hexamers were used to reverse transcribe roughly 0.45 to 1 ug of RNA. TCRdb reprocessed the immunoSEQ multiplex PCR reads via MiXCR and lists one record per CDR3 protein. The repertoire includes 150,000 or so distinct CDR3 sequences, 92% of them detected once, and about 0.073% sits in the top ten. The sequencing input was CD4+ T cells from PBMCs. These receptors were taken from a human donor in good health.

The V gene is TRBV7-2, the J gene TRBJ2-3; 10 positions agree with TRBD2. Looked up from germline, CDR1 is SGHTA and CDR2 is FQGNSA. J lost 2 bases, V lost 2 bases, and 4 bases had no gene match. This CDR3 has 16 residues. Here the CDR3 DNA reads TGTGCCAGCAGCTTAAGAGGACTAGCGGCCACAGATACGCAGTATTTT. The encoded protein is CASSLRGLAATDTQYF.

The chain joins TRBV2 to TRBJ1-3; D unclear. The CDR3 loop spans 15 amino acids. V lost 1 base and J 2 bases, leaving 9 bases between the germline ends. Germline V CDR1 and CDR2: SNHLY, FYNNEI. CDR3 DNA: TGTGCCAGCAGTGAAGGTTGGAACACTGGAAACACCATATATTTT. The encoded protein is CASSEGWNTGNTIYF.

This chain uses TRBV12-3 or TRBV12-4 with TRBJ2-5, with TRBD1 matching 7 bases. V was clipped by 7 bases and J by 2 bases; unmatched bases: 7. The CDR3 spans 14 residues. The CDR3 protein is CASTSGTAQETQYF. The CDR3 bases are TGTGCCAGCACCTCCGGGACAGCTCAAGAGACCCAGTACTTC.

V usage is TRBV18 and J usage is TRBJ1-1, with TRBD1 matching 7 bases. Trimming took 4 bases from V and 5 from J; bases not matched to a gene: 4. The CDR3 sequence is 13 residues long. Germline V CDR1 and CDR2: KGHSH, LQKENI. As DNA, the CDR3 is TGTGCCAGCTCACAGGACAGGCTGACTGAAGCTTTCTTT. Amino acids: CASSQDRLTEAFF.

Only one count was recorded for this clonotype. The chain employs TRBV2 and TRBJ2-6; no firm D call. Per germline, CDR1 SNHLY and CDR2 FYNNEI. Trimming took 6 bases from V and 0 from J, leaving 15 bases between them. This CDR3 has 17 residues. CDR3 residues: CASSEQLRFSGANVLTF. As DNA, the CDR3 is TGTGCCAGCAGCGAACAACTCCGATTCTCTGGGGCCAACGTCCTGACTTTC.

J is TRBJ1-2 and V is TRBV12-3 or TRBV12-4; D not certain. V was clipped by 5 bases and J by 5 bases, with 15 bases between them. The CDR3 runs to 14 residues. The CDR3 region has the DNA TGTGCCAGCAGTCCGAGGTTAGTGTCATATGGCTACACCTTC. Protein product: CASSPRLVSYGYTF.

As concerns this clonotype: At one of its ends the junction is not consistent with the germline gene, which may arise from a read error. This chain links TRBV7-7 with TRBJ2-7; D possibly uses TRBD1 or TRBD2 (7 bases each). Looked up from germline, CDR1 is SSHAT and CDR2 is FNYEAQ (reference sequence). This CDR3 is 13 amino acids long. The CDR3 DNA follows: TGTGCTAGCAGCTTAGCGCAGGGGGGGGAGCAGTACTTC. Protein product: CASSLAQGGEQYF.

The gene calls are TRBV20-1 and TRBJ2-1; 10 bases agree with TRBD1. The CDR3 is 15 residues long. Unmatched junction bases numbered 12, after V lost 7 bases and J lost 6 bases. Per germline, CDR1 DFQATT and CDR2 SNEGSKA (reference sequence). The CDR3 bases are TGCAGTGGCAGGCCCGGGGACAGGGGCTCCAATGAGCAGTTCTTC. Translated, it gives CSGRPGDRGSNEQFF.

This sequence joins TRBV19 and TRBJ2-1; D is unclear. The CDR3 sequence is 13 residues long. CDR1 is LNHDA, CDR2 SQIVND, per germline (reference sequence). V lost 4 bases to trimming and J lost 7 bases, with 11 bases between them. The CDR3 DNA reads TGTGCCAGTAGTACCTCCCATGTGAATGAGCAGTTCTTC. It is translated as CASSTSHVNEQFF. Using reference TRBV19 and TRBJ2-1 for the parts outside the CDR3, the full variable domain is DGGITQSPKYLFRKEGQNVTLSCEQNLNHDAMYWYRQDPGQGLRLIYYSQIVNDFQKGDIAEGYSVSREKKESFPLTVTSAQKNPTAFYLCASSTSHVNEQFFGPGTRLTVL.

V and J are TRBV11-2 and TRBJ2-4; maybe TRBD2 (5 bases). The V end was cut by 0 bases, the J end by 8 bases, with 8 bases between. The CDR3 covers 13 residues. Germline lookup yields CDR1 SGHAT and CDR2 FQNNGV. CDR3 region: CASSLDQRDIQYF. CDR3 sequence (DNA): TGTGCCAGCAGCTTAGATCAGAGGGACATTCAGTACTTC. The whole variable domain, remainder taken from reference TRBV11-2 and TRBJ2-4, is EAGVAQSPRYKIIEKRQSVAFWCNPISGHATLYWYQQILGQGPKLLIQFQNNGVVDDSQLPKDRFSAERLKGVDSTLKIQPAKLEDSAVYLCASSLDQRDIQYFGAGTRLSVL.

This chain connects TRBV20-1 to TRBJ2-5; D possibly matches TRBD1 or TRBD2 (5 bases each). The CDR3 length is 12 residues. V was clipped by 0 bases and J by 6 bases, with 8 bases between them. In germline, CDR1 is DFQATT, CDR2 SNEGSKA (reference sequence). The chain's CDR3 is CSARDEGQTQYF. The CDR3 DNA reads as TGCAGTGCTAGAGATGAGGGACAGACCCAGTACTTC.

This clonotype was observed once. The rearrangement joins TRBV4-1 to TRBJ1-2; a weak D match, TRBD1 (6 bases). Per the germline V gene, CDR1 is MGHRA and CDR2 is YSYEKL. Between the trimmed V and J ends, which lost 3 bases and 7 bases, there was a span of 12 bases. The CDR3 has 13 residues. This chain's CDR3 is CASSQTDRRGYTF. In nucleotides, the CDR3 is TGCGCCAGCAGCCAGACTGACAGGCGTGGCTACACCTTC.

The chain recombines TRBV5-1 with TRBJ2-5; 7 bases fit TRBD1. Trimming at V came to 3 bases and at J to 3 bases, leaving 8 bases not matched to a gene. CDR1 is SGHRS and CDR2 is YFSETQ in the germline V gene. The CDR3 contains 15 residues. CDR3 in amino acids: CASSSLRTGEETQYF. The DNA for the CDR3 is TGCGCCAGCAGCTCCCTGAGGACAGGCGAAGAGACCCAGTACTTC.

The CDR3 nucleotides read TGCAGTGCTAGGGACAGAAGCTACGAGCAGTACTTC. This encodes CSARDRSYEQYF. The chain uses TRBV20-1 and TRBJ2-7; maybe TRBD1 (6 bases). The germline CDR1 and CDR2 sequences are DFQATT and SNEGSKA (reference sequence). The CDR3 consists of 12 residues. V was shortened by 3 bases and J by 3 bases, with 9 bases between the two germline ends.

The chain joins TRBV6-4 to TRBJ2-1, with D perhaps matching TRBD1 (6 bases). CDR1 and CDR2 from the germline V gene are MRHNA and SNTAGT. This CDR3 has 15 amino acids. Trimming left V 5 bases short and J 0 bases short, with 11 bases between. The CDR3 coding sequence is TGTGCCAGCAGTTACACAGGGAGCTCCTACAATGAGCAGTTCTTC. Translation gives CASSYTGSSYNEQFF.

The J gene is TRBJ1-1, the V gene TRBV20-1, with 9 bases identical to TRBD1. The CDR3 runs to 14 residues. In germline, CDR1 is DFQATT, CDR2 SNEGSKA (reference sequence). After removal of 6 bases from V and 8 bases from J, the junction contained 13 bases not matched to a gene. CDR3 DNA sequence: TGCAGTGCCCTGCCAGGGACAGGGAGACTGGAAGCTTTCTTT. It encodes CSALPGTGRLEAFF.

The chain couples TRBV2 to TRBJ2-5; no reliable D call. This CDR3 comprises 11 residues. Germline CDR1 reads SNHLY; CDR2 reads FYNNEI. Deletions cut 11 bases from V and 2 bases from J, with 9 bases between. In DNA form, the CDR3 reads TGTGCCCAAAACCTTCAAGAGACCCAGTACTTC. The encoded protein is CAQNLQETQYF.

This CDR3 reads CASSQAAYETYEQYF. The CDR3 DNA sequence: TGTGCCAGCAGCCAAGCCGCCTATGAGACCTACGAGCAGTACTTC. V and J are TRBV14 and TRBJ2-7; D remains ambiguous. Germline-derived CDR1 and CDR2 are SGHDN and FVKESK. V gave up 1 base and J gave up 2 bases, with 12 bases separating them. The length of the CDR3 is 15 residues.

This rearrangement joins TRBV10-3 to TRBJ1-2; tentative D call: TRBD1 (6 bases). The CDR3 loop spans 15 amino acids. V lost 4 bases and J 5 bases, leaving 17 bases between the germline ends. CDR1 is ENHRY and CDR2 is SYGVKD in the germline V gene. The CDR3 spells CAISGPGGRMYGYTF. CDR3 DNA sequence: TGTGCCATCAGTGGTCCGGGGGGGCGTATGTATGGCTACACCTTC.

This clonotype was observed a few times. CDR3 loop: CASSPGVNTEAFF. The CDR3, as DNA: TGTGCCAGCTCACCAGGCGTGAACACTGAAGCTTTCTTT. This chain uses TRBV18 with TRBJ1-1; D not certain. CDR3 length equals 13 residues. V lost 2 bases, J lost 0 bases, and 4 bases lay in between. Germline V CDR1 and CDR2: KGHSH, LQKENI.

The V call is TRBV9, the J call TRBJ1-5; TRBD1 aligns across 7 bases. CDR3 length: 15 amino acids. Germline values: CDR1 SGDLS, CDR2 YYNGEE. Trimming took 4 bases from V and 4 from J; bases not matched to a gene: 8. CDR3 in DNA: TGTGCCAGCAGCTTAACCGGGACAGCTAATCAGCCCCAGCATTTT. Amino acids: CASSLTGTANQPQHF.

CDR3 region: CASSELGGSLTEAFF. CDR3 sequence (DNA): TGTGCCAGCAGTGAACTAGGGGGCTCGTTAACTGAAGCTTTCTTT. This chain connects TRBV2 to TRBJ1-1; TRBD1 agrees at 7 bases. The J segment lost 5 bases and the V segment lost 2 bases, leaving 8 bases of the junction unmatched. CDR1 and CDR2 (germline): SNHLY, FYNNEI. This CDR3 is 15 amino acids long.

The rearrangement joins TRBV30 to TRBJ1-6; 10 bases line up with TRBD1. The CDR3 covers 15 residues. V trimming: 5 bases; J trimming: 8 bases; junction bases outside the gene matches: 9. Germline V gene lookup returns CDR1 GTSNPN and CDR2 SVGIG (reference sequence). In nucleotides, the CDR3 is TGTGCCTGGGTACCCCGGACAGGGGGGGATTCACCCCTCCACTTT. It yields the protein CAWVPRTGGDSPLHF.

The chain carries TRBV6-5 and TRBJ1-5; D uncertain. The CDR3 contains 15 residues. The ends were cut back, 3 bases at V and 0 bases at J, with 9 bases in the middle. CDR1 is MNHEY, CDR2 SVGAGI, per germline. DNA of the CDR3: TGTGCCAGCAGTTATTCGAGTAATAGCAATCAGCCCCAGCATTTT. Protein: CASSYSSNSNQPQHF.

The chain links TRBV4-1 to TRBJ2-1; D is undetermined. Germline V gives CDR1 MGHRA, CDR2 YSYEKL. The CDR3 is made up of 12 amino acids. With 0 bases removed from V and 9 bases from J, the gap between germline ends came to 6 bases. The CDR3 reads CASSQDGSEQFF. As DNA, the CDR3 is TGCGCCAGCAGCCAAGACGGTAGTGAGCAGTTCTTC.

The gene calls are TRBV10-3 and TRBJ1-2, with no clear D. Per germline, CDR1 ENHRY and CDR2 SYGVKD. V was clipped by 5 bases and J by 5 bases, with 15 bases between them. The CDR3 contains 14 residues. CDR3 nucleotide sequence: TGTGCCATCAGTCGAGGTGGGCAGGAATATGGCTACACCTTC. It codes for CAISRGGQEYGYTF.

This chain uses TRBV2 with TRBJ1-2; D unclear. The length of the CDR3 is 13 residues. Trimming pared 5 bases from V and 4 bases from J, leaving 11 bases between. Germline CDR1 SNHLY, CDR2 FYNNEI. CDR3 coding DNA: TGTGCCAGCAGTTTGGACGCGGCCTATGGCTACACCTTC. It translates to CASSLDAAYGYTF.